This T cell receptor (beta chain) was retrieved from a study of blood T cell repertoires in COVID-19. Looking at the study overall: Donors in the United States, Italy and Spain gave samples during acute or convalescent COVID-19.

Germline V gene lookup returns CDR1 WSHSY and CDR2 SAAADI. The CDR3 is made up of 17 amino acids. V trimming: 6 bases; J trimming: 0 bases; junction bases outside the gene matches: 11. Here immunoSEQ multiplex PCR was the method, and the copy in TCRdb shows in-frame clones only, minus some. The table has roughly 75,000 clones, approximately 83% seen once; the top ten hold 28%. This clone was detected a few times. This TCR was recovered from a man between 65 and 85 years old with acute or convalescent COVID-19. What was sequenced was peripheral blood. The chain links TRBV10-2 to TRBJ2-7, with 10 bases fitting TRBD2. The CDR3 reads CASRGLGLAVSSYEQYF. CDR3 nucleotides: TGCGCCAGCAGGGGACTAGGACTAGCGGTAAGCTCCTACGAGCAGTACTTC.